This TCR beta chain was identified during a study of T cell responses to AZD1222 COVID-19 vaccine. This clone turned up a few times. What it binds is not known. Clones were sequenced by immunoSEQ multiplex PCR, and TCRdb holds only the in-frame ones, with some missing. Here the sample spans some 90,000 clones, 88% being singletons. The CDR3 is 16 residues long. Per the germline V gene, CDR1 is MNHEY and CDR2 is SVGEGT. After removal of 3 bases from V and 1 base from J, the junction contained 6 bases not matched to a gene. Overall study findings and caveats: Clonal diversity may have been underestimated, and the donors were mostly white British, with more females than males. Only a handful of AZD1222 recipients, several in all, had baseline seropositivity.

This clonotype was sampled from an adult in good health. The sequencing here drew on peripheral blood, taken on day 0 of AZD1222 vaccination. The J gene is TRBJ2-3, the V gene TRBV6-2 or TRBV6-3; 8 bases fit TRBD2. This CDR3 is CASSYTAGGRTDTQYF. The CDR3 DNA reads TGTGCCAGCAGTTATACGGCGGGGGGCCGCACAGATACGCAGTATTTT.